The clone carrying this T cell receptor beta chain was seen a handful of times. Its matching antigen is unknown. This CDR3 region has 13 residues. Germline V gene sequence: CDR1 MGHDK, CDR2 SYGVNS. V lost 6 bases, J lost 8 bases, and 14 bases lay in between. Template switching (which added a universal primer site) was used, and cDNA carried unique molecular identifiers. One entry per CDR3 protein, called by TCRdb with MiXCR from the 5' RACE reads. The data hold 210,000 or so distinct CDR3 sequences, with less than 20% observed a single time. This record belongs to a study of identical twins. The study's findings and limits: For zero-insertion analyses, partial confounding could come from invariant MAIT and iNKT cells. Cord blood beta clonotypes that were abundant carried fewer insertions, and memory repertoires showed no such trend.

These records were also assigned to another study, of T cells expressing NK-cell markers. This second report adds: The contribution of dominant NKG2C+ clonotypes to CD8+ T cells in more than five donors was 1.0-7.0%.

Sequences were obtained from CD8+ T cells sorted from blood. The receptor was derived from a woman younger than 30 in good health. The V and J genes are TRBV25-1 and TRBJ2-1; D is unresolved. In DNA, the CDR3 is TGTGCCAGCAGCGTGTTAGACAATGATGAGCAGTTCTTC. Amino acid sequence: CASSVLDNDEQFF.